The text below deals with one TCR beta chain. This receptor's antigen is unknown. There are no base qualities to consult, and no much larger clone falls within one base. The cohort consisted of hundreds of healthy bone marrow donors. Cohort members were all nominally healthy when sampled, although unrecorded immune exposures were likely present. The donor tested CMV seropositive and was one of the 289 seropositive cohort members. Every donor gave a peripheral blood sample, and the peripheral blood mononuclear cells from that sample were used for TCR beta sequencing. The Qiagen DNeasy Blood Extraction Kit was used to extract genomic DNA from the blood cell samples. V lost 7 bases and J lost 5 bases; the stretch between them is 12 bases long. The germline V gene (reference sequence) provides CDR1 MNHEY and CDR2 SMNVEV. Measured from the cysteine to the phenylalanine, the CDR3 is 13 residues long. The entry retains the CDR3 DNA only, 39 bases that are in frame from base 1.

Libraries were constructed by the immunoSEQ multiplex PCR assay. For the multiplex PCR, a mixture combining 60 forward primers for TCR Vbeta segments and 13 reverse primers for TCR Jbeta segments was used. Amplification of the CDR3 region of rearranged TCR beta genes was performed with a multiplex PCR assay on genomic DNA. Amplified TCR beta libraries were sequenced as 87-base-pair reads on the Illumina HiSeq System. The paper's data handling went like this. In a later analysis, about 80 million unique TCR beta chains were counted across the 650 to 700 repertoires, and around 10 million of these chains were shared by at least two donors. Raw reads were error-corrected and collapsed into unique sequences with a nearest-neighbor algorithm that merged closely related sequences to remove PCR and sequencing errors. To assign V, D and J gene segments, CDR3 sequences were aligned to IMGT reference sequences. Each retained sequence needed at least a six-nucleotide match to both a V gene segment and a J gene segment. Rearrangements were called productive when the CDR3 lacked stop codons and stayed in frame with V and J; all others were non-productive. Following IMGT convention, CDR3 was defined as the stretch from the second conserved V-encoded cysteine to the conserved J-encoded phenylalanine. Sequences without an unambiguous match to a single V gene segment were excluded from the earlier analysis of approximately 600 of the donors. An earlier analysis of 587 of the donors called V segments functional above 56.7% productive rearrangements and segregating when the between-donor standard deviation exceeded 5%. A statistical classification framework was built for diagnosing cytomegalovirus status from the catalog of TCR beta chain sequences. A later analysis assigned V and J genes by comparing TCR nucleotide sequences with IMGT/GENE-DB human TR gene sequences. In a later analysis, CDR3 sequences and most-parsimonious VDJ recombination scenarios were assigned using the TCRdist pipeline. In a later analysis, each TCR beta chain was defined by its CDR3 amino acid sequence together with its V-gene family, and reads without a unique V-gene family were excluded. In a later analysis, fewer than 650 highly shared, low-generation-probability nucleotide sequences were removed to address suspected cross-contamination and a sequencing artifact. For each public chain, a later analysis derived a clonal expansion index from normalized ranks of inferred template counts within each repertoire. In a later analysis, generation probabilities were computed with a VDJ recombination model fitted to out-of-frame rearrangements, and the resulting probabilities were checked against IGoR. Hypergeometric tests were used in a later analysis to score TCR-TCR, TCR-HLA and TCR-CMV co-occurrence, with a repertoire-size bias correction applied to the TCR pairs. In a later analysis, false discovery rates were estimated by permuting HLA or CMV assignments 20 times. In a later analysis, co-occurring TCRs were grouped using DBSCAN, and TCRdist sequence similarity was added for clustering within HLA-allele-positive subsets. Co-occurrence clustering excluded repertoires with fewer than 30,000 or more than 120,000 public chains, plus five with anomalous nucleotide sharing. TCRdb took over this immuneACCESS table, retaining in-frame rearrangements with V and J assigned. Such tables are incomplete; in checked studies, under half of the missing clones stem from an unresolved V gene, and the remainder is unexplained. V, J and clone size are those of that table, while D and trimming were read from the DNA. Within this sample are 150,000 or so clones, with about 83% of them counted one time only. Around an eighth of the sample lies in the top ten.

The data belong to a study of cytomegalovirus exposure and HLA in healthy donors (dated by TCRdb to 2016 to 2017). With respect to the entire study: According to an earlier analysis of 587 of the donors, about 190 million T cells yielded 90 million to 130 million unique TCR beta sequences and approximately 280 Gb of sequence data. An early release that covered 640 HLA-typed donors contained about 300 gigabases of sequencing data and tens of millions of unique TCR sequences. Of the roughly 400 genotyped donors, 70% to 90% were placed in the genetic ancestry cluster associated with self-reported Caucasian donors. The study aimed to test whether cataloging public T cell receptors could reveal signatures of past pathogen exposure. The study used immunosequencing to profile the T cell repertoires of approximately 640 subjects and linked those repertoires to cytomegalovirus serostatus. A separate validation cohort of roughly 130 different subjects was used in addition to the approximately 700-subject first cohort. To predict cytomegalovirus infection status, the study combined high-throughput TCR immunosequencing, statistical association of individual TCRs with disease status, and machine learning. A later analysis re-examined previously published TCR beta repertoires from roughly 720 donors and added high-resolution HLA genotyping to investigate patterns of TCR occurrence. Rather than using new phenotypic data, the later analysis identified candidate immune exposures from TCR beta sequences and from how often those sequences occurred across donors. In an earlier analysis of roughly 600 of the donors, high-throughput TCR beta sequencing was used to judge whether each TCR beta V gene segment behaved as functional or pseudogenic. Alongside the repertoire data, information on donor age, sex, ethnicity and CMV serostatus was compiled. A later genetic analysis used genome-wide SNP genotypes for about 65% of the 666 donors, treating that subset as a discovery cohort. Every repertoire in the discovery cohort had been generated on one and the same sequencing platform. HLA typing covered class I and class II loci at four-digit resolution. Typing coverage varied by locus: roughly 629-630 donors for A, B, C, DRB1 and DQB1; some 520 for DQA1; over 600 for DPA1; around 490 for DPB1. Because of strong linkage in the cohort, five DR-DQ haplotypes were treated as single units for association and clustering. Among some 400 genotyped donors of the cohort, an average of about 240,000 unique TCR beta nucleotide sequences were sequenced per donor, roughly 18% of them non-productive.

Findings and caveats that apply to the study as a whole: In a later analysis, HLA-associated TCR beta chains showed more clonal expansion and lower generation probabilities than non-associated chains that were equally common. A total of 150 to 200 TCR beta chains were listed by the study as associated with cytomegalovirus. When HLA alleles, especially DR and DQ, strongly co-occurred, TCR associations were difficult to assign to individual alleles. Linkage disequilibrium might explain the correlated functional status among segregating V segments, but an unknown experimental factor could not be excluded. Around 16 rarely observed V segments, including chromosome 9 orphons, were excluded from the earlier analysis of several hundred of the donors because counts were too low. Only TCR beta chains were sequenced in this cohort, and the absence of alpha or paired-chain data limited detectable features. A cluster of highly shared sequence variants was judged likely to be a technical artifact of the sequencing pipeline. The classifier was reported to diagnose cytomegalovirus status with high specificity and sensitivity in both the original and validation cohorts. V-gene and J-gene trimming of TCR beta chains was associated with a missense DCLRE1C variant in a later genetic analysis, and the association was replicated in an independent cohort. A later genetic analysis reported fewer N-insertions in productive TCRs among donors in an Asian-associated ancestry cluster than the roughly 700-donor mean. In a later analysis, most CMV-associated TCR beta chains were found to appear HLA-restricted, with HLA associations seemingly driven largely by CMV exposure. Presence/absence analyses assumed roughly uniform sequencing depth across donors, an assumption that may not hold. A later analysis associated 16,951 TCR beta sequences with specific HLA alleles at a false discovery rate of 0.05. In an earlier analysis of 587 of the donors, most TCR beta V segments appeared in productive rearrangements about 87% or about 30% of the time, broadly matching IMGT annotations. A further reported finding was that TCR beta sequences accurately predicted the HLA-A and HLA-B alleles for most subjects in the first cohort. Most TCR sequences were seen in very few donors, while some public TCRs were found in many individuals. According to a later analysis, TCR association rates differed among HLA loci, with DRB1 alleles showing the most associated TCRs and HLA-C alleles showing the fewest. It was suggested by the authors that the approach could potentially be generalized to other disease states and immunological phenotypes. A few of the identified cytomegalovirus-associated TCR beta chains were confirmed in vitro to be specific for cytomegalovirus antigens. Because the 87-base-pair reads could not distinguish some IMGT-functional V segments, including TRBV6-2 and TRBV6-3, those segments were excluded. Because HLA typing was missing for some donors at each locus, association tests included only the typed subset. A later analysis reported that several top co-occurrence clusters appeared linked to parvovirus B19, influenza, CMV and Epstein-Barr virus. Immune exposure information for the cohort was limited to CMV serostatus.

Sequencing used PBMCs. Recombination joined TRBV27 with TRBJ1-3; a weak D assignment points to TRBD1 (6 bases agree). The TCR originated in a man aged 35-49 years in good health and CMV-seropositive. The CDR3 protein: CASTDRTRNTIYF. The nucleotides read TGTGCCAGCACCGACAGGACACGAAACACCATATATTTT.